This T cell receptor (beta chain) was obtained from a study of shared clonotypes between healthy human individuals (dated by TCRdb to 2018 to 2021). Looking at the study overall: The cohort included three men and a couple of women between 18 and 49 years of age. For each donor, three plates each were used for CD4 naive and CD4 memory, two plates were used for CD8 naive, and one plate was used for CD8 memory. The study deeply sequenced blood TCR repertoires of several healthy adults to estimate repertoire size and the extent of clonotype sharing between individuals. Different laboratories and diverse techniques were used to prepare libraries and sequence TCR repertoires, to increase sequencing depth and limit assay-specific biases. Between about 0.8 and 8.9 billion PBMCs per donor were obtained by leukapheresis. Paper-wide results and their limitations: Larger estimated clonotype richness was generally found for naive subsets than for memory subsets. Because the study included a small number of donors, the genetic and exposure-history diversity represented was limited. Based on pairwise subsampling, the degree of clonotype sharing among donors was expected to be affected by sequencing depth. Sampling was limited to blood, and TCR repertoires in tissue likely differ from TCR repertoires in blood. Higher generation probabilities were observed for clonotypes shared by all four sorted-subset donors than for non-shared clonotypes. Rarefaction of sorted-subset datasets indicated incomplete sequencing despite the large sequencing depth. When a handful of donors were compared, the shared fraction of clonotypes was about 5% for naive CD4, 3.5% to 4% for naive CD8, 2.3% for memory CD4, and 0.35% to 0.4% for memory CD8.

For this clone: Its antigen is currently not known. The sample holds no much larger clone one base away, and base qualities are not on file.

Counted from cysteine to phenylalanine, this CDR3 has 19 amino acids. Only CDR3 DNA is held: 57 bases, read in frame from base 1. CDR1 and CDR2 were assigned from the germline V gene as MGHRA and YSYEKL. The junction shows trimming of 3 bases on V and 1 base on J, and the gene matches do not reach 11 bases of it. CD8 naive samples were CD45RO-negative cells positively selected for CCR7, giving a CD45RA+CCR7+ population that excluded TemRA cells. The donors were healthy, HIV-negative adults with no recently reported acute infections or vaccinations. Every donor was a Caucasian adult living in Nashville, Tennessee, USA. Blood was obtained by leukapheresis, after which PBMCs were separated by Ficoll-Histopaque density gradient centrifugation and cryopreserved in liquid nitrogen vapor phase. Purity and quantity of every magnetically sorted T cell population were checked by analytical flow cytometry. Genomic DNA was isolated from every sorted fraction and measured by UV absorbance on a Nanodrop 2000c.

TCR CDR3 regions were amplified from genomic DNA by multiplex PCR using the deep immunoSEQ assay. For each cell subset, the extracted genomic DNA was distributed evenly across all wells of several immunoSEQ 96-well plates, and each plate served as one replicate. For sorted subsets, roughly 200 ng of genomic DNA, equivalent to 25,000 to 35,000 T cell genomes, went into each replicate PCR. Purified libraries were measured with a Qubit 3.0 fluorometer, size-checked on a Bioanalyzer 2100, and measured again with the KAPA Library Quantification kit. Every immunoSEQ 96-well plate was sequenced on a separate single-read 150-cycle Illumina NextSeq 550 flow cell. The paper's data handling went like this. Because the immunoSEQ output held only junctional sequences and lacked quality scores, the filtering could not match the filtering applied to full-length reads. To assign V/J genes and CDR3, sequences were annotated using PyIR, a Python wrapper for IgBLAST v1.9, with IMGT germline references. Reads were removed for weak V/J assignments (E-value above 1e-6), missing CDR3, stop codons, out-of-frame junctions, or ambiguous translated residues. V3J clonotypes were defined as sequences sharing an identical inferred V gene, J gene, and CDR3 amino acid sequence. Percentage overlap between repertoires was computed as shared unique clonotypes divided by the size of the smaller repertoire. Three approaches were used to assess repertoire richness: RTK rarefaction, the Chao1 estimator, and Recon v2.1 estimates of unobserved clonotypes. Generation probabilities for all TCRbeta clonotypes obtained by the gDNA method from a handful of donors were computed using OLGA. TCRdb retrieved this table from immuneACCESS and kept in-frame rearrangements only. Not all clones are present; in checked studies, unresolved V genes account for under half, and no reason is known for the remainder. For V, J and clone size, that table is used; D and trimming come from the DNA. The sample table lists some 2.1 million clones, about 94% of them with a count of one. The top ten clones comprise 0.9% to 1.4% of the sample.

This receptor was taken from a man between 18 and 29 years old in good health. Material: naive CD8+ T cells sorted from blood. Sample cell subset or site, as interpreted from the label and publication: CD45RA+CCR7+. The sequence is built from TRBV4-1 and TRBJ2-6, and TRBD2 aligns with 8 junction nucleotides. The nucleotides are TGCGCCAGCAGCCATAGCAATTCGGCGGGGGGATCTGGGGCCAACGTCCTGACTTTC. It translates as CASSHSNSAGGSGANVLTF.